The next 15 T cell receptor beta chains were all read from a single sample in a study of T cells expressing NK-cell markers. TCRdb re-called the 5' RACE reads and catalogs CDR3 proteins one per entry, DNA excluded. The sample shows some 150,000 distinct CDR3 sequences, and around 12% sits with its ten largest clones. Sequencing used blood T cells: a sorted CD56 or NKG2C T cell subset, CD4+ or CD8+ T cells, or bulk PBMC T cells (not recorded which). Every receptor here comes from a young man in good health.

The V and J genes are TRBV4-1 and TRBJ2-3; TCRdb picks TRBD2, but there is no DNA to check that call. This CDR3 spans 16 amino acids. Germline-derived CDR1 and CDR2 are MGHRA and YSYEKL. This CDR3 is CASSQAVTSGGDTQYF.

The rearrangement links TRBV29-1 to TRBJ2-3; TCRdb's D call, TRBD2, is unchecked because there is no DNA. Germline assignment: CDR1 SQVTM and CDR2 ANQGSEA. This CDR3 comprises 15 residues. This CDR3 reads CSVRGGRASADTQYF.

The chain combines TRBV6-1 with TRBJ1-6; the D call from TCRdb, TRBD1, cannot be confirmed without DNA. The CDR3 runs 13 residues. In germline, CDR1 is MNHNS, CDR2 SASEGT. The CDR3 loop is CASSRGLTSPLHF.

The chain links TRBV14 to TRBJ2-1; TCRdb proposes TRBD1, but this gene call is untestable without DNA. The CDR3 has 16 residues. Germline CDR1 is SGHDN and CDR2 is FVKESK. CDR3 residues: CASSATRGHSYNEQFF.

The gene calls are TRBV24-1 and TRBJ2-2; TCRdb returns TRBD1, unconfirmable since there is no DNA. Germline loops: CDR1 KGHDR, CDR2 SFDVKD. This CDR3 contains 17 residues. CDR3 amino acids: CATSDLGGHSGTGELFF.

This chain links TRBV29-1 with TRBJ2-1. Germline V CDR1 and CDR2: SQVTM, ANQGSEA. CDR3 length: 11 amino acids. This CDR3 is CSVGPFNEQFF.

V is TRBV7-9 and J is TRBJ2-1; checking the TCRdb D call of TRBD1 is not possible without DNA. Germline-derived CDR1 and CDR2 are SEHNR and FQNEAQ (reference sequence). The CDR3 is 15 amino acids. Here the CDR3 reads CASSPRDSSYNEQFF. The full variable domain, with the rest looked up from reference TRBV7-9 and TRBJ2-1, is DTGVSQNPRHKITKRGQNVTFRCDPISEHNRLYWYRQTLGQGPEFLTYFQNEAQLEKSRLLSDRFSAERPKGSFSTLEIQRTEQGDSAMYLCASSPRDSSYNEQFFGPGTRLTVL.

The chain employs TRBV12-3 or TRBV12-4 and TRBJ2-1; the TCRdb call, TRBD1, lacks DNA for checking. This CDR3 has 16 residues. CDR3 residues: CASRTTGTGSSNEQFF.

CDR3 region: CASGGGRGRETQYF. The rearrangement uses TRBV6-1 and TRBJ2-5; the TRBD1 assignment by TCRdb is unverifiable without DNA. CDR3 size: 14 residues. The V gene's germline CDR1 is MNHNS and CDR2 SASEGT.

The chain uses TRBV20-1 and TRBJ2-1; as DNA is missing, the TRBD2 call by TCRdb cannot be tested. CDR1 and CDR2 (germline): DFQATT, SNEGSKA (reference sequence). This CDR3 spans 15 amino acids. CDR3 sequence: CSAGLLVFYYNEQFF.

This chain connects TRBV7-9 to TRBJ1-6; checking the TCRdb D call of TRBD1 is not possible without DNA. Germline CDR1 SEHNR, CDR2 FQNEAQ (reference sequence). CDR3 length: 15 residues. This CDR3 reads CASSLSAGGNSPLHF. The variable domain in full, completed from reference TRBV7-9 and TRBJ1-6, reads DTGVSQNPRHKITKRGQNVTFRCDPISEHNRLYWYRQTLGQGPEFLTYFQNEAQLEKSRLLSDRFSAERPKGSFSTLEIQRTEQGDSAMYLCASSLSAGGNSPLHFGNGTRLTVT.

This rearrangement joins TRBV12-5 to TRBJ2-1; TCRdb lists TRBD2, though no DNA is available to test this call. Germline V lookup: CDR1 LGHNT, CDR2 FRNRAP. The CDR3 sequence is 15 residues long. The CDR3 loop reads CASGLAGTSGIEQFF.

This chain links TRBV6-6 with TRBJ2-5; the D call of TRBD2 rests on TCRdb alone, since no DNA is present to check it. The CDR3 sequence is 13 residues long. CDR1 MNHNY and CDR2 SVGAGI come from the germline V gene (reference sequence). CDR3 protein: CATSGGRFETQYF.

The CDR3 sequence: CAISKEGLTDTQYF. The chain uses TRBV10-3 and TRBJ2-3; lacking DNA, the TRBD2 call made by TCRdb goes unchecked. Germline lookup yields CDR1 ENHRY and CDR2 SYGVKD. The CDR3 length is 14 residues.

This chain links TRBV30 with TRBJ2-1; TCRdb's assignment of TRBD1 cannot be checked, as there is no DNA. CDR1 and CDR2 (germline): GTSNPN, SVGIG (reference sequence). There are 13 residues in the CDR3. The CDR3 loop reads CAWSAARVNEQFF.